Listed below are T cell receptor beta chains from one sample, sequenced in a study of blood T cell repertoires in COVID-19. Using immunoSEQ multiplex PCR, the repertoire was profiled, and TCRdb retains in-frame clones only, with some absent. Here the sample spans about 260,000 clones, over 80% being singletons. The material sequenced was PBMCs or T cells enriched from blood (not recorded which). These receptors were collected from a man aged 45-60 years who had been exposed to COVID-19. The CDR3 runs from the conserved cysteine through the conserved F or W. Fields, in order: J gene, V gene, CDR3 protein.

>TRBJ2-1|TRBV5-1
CASSQPTGAYNEQFF
>TRBJ1-3|TRBV18
CASSLGTANTIYF
>TRBJ2-5|TRBV29-1
CSVDGTSGRETQYF
>TRBJ2-2|TRBV5-1
CASSKTSGRVNTGELFF
>TRBJ1-2|TRBV18
CASSPPTNYGYTF
>TRBJ1-4|TRBV18
CASSPLQGLNEKLFF
>TRBJ1-2|TRBV18
CASSPSSGGHDYGYTF
>TRBJ2-1|TRBV24-1
CATSALLARDEQFF
>TRBJ2-3|TRBV3-1/TRBV3-2
CASSQGLAGVQDTQYF
>TRBJ2-7|TRBV5-4
CASSLGREAYEQYF
>TRBJ1-2|TRBV15
CATSRVAGNYGYTF
>TRBJ1-1|TRBV7-3
CASSLQGDGAEAFF
>TRBJ1-1|TRBV5-1
CASSLQGGNTEAFF
>TRBJ2-5|TRBV5-4
CASSFPRETQYF
>TRBJ1-2|TRBV28
CASGIGQGTRGYTF
>TRBJ2-7|TRBV5-1
CASSPTTGPGEQYF
>TRBJ1-2|TRBV10-3
CAISESTANYGYTF
>TRBJ1-5|TRBV7-2
CASSLGVGSNQPQHF
>TRBJ1-3|TRBV29-1
CSVVDRGLGNTIYF
>TRBJ2-5|TRBV5-1
CASSQFGDRQETQYF
>TRBJ1-1|TRBV10-3
CAISPDRGLGTEAFF
>TRBJ2-1|TRBV5-4
CASSLEQFHEQFF
>TRBJ1-5|TRBV19
CASSPRVRNQPQHF
>TRBJ2-1|TRBV11-1
CASSPPGGLAWAEQFF
>TRBJ2-6|TRBV27
CASSLSSGANVLTF
>TRBJ2-1|TRBV29-1
CSVDQGYNEQFF
>TRBJ2-1|TRBV18
CASDRGGQGVNEQFF
>TRBJ2-2|TRBV10-3
CAISRQRGNTGELFF
>TRBJ2-3|TRBV29-1
CSVEGGSQGSVDTQYF
>TRBJ1-4|TRBV5-1
CASRSRTGYNEKLFF
>TRBJ1-2|TRBV5-1
CASSPWDSPYGYTF
>TRBJ1-2|TRBV12-3/TRBV12-4
CASRDSTNYGYTF
>TRBJ1-5|TRBV28
CASSSSGQGSNQPQHF
>TRBJ2-2|TRBV7-9
CASSPGLVRAGELFF
>TRBJ2-5|TRBV6-1
CASSEAGQAETQYF
>TRBJ1-1|TRBV19
CASTNKARETEAFF
>TRBJ2-1|TRBV5-1
CASTVFGRDNEQFF
>TRBJ2-1|TRBV24-1
CATSQASEQFF
>TRBJ1-1|TRBV2
CASSESFRVDEAFF
>TRBJ1-4|TRBV27
CASSAIRDSSFATNEKLFF
>TRBJ1-3|TRBV28
CASTTGMVIGNTIYF
>TRBJ2-4|TRBV6-5
CASSYSGTSGRVQYF
>TRBJ2-2|TRBV7-9
CASSPFGRAAGAGELFF
>TRBJ1-5|TRBV10-1
CASSVIRGYQPQHF
>TRBJ2-3|TRBV21-1
CASSSDFRLPTDTQYF
>TRBJ2-4|TRBV18
CASSPPQRAGSVNIQYF